The sequence of this TCR beta chain was determined in a study of T cell responses to AZD1222 COVID-19 vaccine. Study-wide results and caveats: Sampling that yielded the repertoires occurred only after the peak T cell response.

The study pooled second doses at about 4 or about 12 weeks. Regarding this clone: The antigen remains undetermined.

V was trimmed by 5 bases and J by 7 bases, leaving 12 bases between them. Germline CDR1 reads SGHRS; CDR2 reads YFSETQ. The CDR3 contains 13 residues. Profiling relied on immunoSEQ multiplex PCR, and the TCRdb table lists in-frame clones only, not all of them. The sample holds more than 110,000 clones, 88% seen once. The V and J genes are TRBV5-1 and TRBJ2-2, with D unresolved. The input for sequencing was peripheral blood, taken 28 days after the second AZD1222 dose. The TCR comes from an adult who received the AZD1222 COVID-19 vaccine. Here the CDR3 reads CASRWDTDGELFF. DNA for the CDR3: TGCGCCAGCAGGTGGGATACGGACGGGGAGCTGTTTTTT.